This section outlines one T cell receptor beta chain sequence together with its context. TCRB transcripts that were expressed got sequenced, as all of the isolated RNA had been reverse transcribed. Around 3.57 million reads was the average for naive, central memory and regulatory T cell samples. The assay was immunoSEQ multiplex PCR, and TCRdb's table has in-frame clones only and misses some. The data hold under 900,000 clones, with 15% to 20% observed a single time. This sample is part of a study of beta chain features in type 1 diabetes. The germline V gene encodes CDR1 KGHSH and CDR2 LQKENI. This CDR3 region has 17 residues. The germline V and J ends were trimmed by 2 bases and 0 bases, with 14 bases remaining between them.

The receptor's source is a woman aged 18-29 years in good health. The rearrangement uses TRBV18 and TRBJ1-3; no clear D. Sequencing was done on a sample of naive CD4+ T cells from blood. CDR3 region: CASSPGAVQSSGNTIYF. Written as DNA, the CDR3 is TGTGCCAGCTCACCAGGAGCAGTACAAAGCTCTGGAAACACCATATATTTT.